The table lists the clone carrying this T cell receptor delta chain with many counts. No antigen is known for it. The protein TCRdb lists belongs to a much larger clone and differs from this DNA's translation at residue 14, which points to a read error; the protein shown is made from the DNA. CDR3 length: 19 residues. With 5 bases clipped from V and 3 bases from J, the junction kept 18 bases outside the gene matches. The germline CDR1 and CDR2 sequences are TSESDYY and QEAYKQQN. These data belong to a study of γδ T cells in repeated Plasmodium falciparum infection. Study-wide context: Donors had four controlled P. falciparum NF54 infections over about 640 days. Malian samples came from no-transmission periods or across acute febrile malaria episodes.

TCRdb re-called the multiplex PCR reads with CATT. This sample has 45,000 to 60,000 delta-chain clones; roughly 2% occur once, and the top ten carry 24%. Flow sorting of PBMC yielded separate Vgamma9/Vdelta2+ and Vdelta2-negative gammadelta T cell populations for bulk repertoire analysis. The study, taken as a whole, reports: The Malian cohort came from a small rural village of predominantly one ethnic group. Vgamma9/Vdelta2+ T cells showed a stable polyclonal repertoire with shared TCRgamma sequences.

The chain recombines TRAV38-2/DV8 with TRDJ1; 11 nucleotides match TRDD3. Sequenced: gamma-delta T cells from blood. This clonotype was obtained from a pool of human donors (malaria-infected and uninfected, not separated). The CDR3 spells CAYSPSGEAVGDTADKLIF. CDR3 nucleotide sequence: TGTGCTTATAGTCCCAGCGGTGAGGCGGTGGGGGATACGGCCGATAAACTCATCTTT.